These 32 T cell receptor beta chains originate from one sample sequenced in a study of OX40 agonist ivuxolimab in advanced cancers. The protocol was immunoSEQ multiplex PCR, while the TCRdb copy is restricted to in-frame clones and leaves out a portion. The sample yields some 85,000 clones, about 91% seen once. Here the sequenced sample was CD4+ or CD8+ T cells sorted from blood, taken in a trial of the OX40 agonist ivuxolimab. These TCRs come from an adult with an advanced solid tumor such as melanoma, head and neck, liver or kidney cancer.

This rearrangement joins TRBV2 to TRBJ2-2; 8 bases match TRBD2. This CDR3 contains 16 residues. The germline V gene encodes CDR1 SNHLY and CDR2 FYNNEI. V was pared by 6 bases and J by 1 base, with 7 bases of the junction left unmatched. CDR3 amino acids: CASRRSGTRNTGELFF. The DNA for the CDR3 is TGTGCCAGCAGGCGATCCGGGACTAGGAACACCGGGGAGCTGTTTTTT. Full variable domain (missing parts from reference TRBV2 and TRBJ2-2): EPEVTQTPSHQVTQMGQEVILRCVPISNHLYFYWYRQILGQKVEFLVSFYNNEISEKSEIFDDQFSVERPDGSNFTLKIRSTKLEDSAMYFCASRRSGTRNTGELFFGEGSRLTVL.

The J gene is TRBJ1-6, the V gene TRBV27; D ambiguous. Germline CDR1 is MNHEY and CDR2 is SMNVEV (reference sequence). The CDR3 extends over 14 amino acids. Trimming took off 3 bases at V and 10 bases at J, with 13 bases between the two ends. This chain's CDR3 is CASSFGAFGSPLHF. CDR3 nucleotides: TGTGCCAGCAGTTTCGGCGCGTTCGGGTCACCCCTCCACTTT.

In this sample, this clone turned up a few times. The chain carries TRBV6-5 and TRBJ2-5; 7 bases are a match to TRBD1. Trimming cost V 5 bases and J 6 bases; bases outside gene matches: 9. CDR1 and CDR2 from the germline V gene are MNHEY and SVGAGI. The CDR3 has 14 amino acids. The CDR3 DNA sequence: TGTGCCAGCAGTCCCACCAGGGGGTCACAGACCCAGTACTTC. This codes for CASSPTRGSQTQYF.

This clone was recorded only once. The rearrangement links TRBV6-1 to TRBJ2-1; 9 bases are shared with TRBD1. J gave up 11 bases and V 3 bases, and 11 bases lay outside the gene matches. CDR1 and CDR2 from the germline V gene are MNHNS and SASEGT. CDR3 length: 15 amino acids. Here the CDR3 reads CASSDRDRVSKKQFF. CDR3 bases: TGTGCCAGCAGTGACCGGGACAGGGTATCGAAAAAGCAGTTCTTC.

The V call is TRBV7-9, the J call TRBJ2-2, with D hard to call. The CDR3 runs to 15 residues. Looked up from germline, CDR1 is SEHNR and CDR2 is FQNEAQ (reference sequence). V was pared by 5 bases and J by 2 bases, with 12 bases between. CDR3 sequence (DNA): TGTGCCAGCAGCCCCGAGGTCTTCAACACCGGGGAGCTGTTTTTT. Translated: CASSPEVFNTGELFF.

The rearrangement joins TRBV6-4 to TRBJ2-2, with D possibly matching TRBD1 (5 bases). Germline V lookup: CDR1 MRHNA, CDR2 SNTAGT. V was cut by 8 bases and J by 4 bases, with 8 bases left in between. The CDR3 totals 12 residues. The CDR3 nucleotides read TGTGCCAGCCGACAGTCCACCGGGGAGCTGTTTTTT. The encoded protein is CASRQSTGELFF.

As DNA, the CDR3 is TGTGCCACCAGCAGAGGGGGGACACAGTGGGGCGAGCAGTACTTC. Its translation is CATSRGGTQWGEQYF. The chain uses TRBV15 and TRBJ2-7; TRBD1 is a possible D gene (6 bases). Trimming cost V 1 base and J 6 bases, with 16 bases left between them. The length of the CDR3 is 15 residues. The germline V gene encodes CDR1 LNHNV and CDR2 YYDKDF (reference sequence).

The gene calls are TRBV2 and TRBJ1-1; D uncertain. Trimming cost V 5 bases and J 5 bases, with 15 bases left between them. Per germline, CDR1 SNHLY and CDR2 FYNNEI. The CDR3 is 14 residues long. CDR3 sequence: CASSWTASRTEAFF. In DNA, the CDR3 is TGTGCCAGCAGTTGGACCGCCTCGAGAACTGAAGCTTTCTTT.

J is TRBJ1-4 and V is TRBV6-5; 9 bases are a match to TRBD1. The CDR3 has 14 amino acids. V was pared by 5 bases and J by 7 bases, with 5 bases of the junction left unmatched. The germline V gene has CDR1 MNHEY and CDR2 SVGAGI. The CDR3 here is CASSTGTGLEKLFF. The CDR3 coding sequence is TGTGCCAGCAGTACCGGGACAGGGCTTGAAAAACTGTTTTTT.

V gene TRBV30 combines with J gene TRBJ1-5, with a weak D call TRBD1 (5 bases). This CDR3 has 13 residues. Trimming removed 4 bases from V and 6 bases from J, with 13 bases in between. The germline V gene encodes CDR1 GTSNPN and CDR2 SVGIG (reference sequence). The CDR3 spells CAWNRDPGQPQHF. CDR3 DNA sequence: TGTGCCTGGAATCGGGACCCCGGTCAGCCCCAGCATTTT.

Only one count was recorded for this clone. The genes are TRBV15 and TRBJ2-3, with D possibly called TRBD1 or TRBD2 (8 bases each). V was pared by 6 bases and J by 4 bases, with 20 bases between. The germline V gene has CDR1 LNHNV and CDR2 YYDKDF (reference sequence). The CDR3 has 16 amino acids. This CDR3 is CATRPGGGQAADTQYF. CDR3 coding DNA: TGTGCCACCAGACCCGGGGGGGGACAGGCCGCAGATACGCAGTATTTT. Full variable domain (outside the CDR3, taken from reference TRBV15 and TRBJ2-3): DAMVIQNPRYQVTQFGKPVTLSCSQTLNHNVMYWYQQKSSQAPKLLFHYYDKDFNNEADTPDNFQSRRPNTSFCFLDIRSPGLGDTAMYLCATRPGGGQAADTQYFGPGTRLTVL.

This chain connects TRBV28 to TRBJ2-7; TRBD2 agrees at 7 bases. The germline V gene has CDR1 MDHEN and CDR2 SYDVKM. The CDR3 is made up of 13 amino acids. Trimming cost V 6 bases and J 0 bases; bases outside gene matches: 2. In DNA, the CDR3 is TGTGCCAGCAGCGGCGGGAGCTCCTACGAGCAGTACTTC. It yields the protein CASSGGSSYEQYF.

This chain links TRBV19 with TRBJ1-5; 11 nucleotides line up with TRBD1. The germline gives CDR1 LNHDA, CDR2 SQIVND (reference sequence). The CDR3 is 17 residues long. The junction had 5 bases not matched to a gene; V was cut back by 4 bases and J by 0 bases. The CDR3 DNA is TGTGCCAGTAGTACCGGGACAGGGGGTTCTAGCAATCAGCCCCAGCATTTT. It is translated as CASSTGTGGSSNQPQHF.

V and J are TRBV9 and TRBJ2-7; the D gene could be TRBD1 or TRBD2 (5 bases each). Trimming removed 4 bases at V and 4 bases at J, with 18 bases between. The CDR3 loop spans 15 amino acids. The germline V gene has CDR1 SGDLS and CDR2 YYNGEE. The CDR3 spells CASSPRGSTPYEQYF. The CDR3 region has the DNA TGTGCCAGCAGCCCGAGGGGCTCCACCCCGTACGAGCAGTACTTC.

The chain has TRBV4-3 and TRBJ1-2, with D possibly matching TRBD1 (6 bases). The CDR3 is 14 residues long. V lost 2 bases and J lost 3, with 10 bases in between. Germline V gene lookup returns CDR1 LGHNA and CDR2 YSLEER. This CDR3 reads CASSQNPGDYGYTF. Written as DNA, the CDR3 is TGCGCCAGCAGCCAAAACCCAGGGGACTATGGCTACACCTTC.

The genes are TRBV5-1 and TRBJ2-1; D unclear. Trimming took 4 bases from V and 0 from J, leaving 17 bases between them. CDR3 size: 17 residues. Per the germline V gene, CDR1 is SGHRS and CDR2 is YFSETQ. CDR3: CASSQWSRSSSYNEQFF. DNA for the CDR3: TGCGCCAGCAGCCAATGGTCTCGATCGAGCTCCTACAATGAGCAGTTCTTC.

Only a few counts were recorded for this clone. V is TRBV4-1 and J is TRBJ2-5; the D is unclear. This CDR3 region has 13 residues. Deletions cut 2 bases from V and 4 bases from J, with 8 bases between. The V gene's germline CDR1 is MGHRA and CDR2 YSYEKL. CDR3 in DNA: TGCGCCAGCAGCCAACCCCTCGGAGAGACCCAGTACTTC. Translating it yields CASSQPLGETQYF.

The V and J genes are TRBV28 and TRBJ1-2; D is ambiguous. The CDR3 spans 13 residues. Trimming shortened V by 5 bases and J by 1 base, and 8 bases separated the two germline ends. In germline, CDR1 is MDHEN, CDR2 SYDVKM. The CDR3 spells CASSRTVNYGYTF. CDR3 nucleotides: TGTGCCAGCAGTAGGACGGTTAACTATGGCTACACCTTC.

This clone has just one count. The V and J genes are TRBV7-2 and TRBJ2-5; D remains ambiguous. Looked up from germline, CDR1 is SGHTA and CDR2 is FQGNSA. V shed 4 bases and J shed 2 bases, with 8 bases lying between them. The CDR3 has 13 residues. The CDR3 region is CASSSPLQETQYF. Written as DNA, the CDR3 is TGTGCCAGCAGCTCCCCCTTACAAGAGACCCAGTACTTC. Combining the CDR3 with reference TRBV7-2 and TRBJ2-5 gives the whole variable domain GAGVSQSPSNKVTEKGKDVELRCDPISGHTALYWYRQSLGQGLEFLIYFQGNSAPDKSGLPSDRFSAERTGGSVSTLTIQRTQQEDSAVYLCASSSPLQETQYFGPGTRLLVL.

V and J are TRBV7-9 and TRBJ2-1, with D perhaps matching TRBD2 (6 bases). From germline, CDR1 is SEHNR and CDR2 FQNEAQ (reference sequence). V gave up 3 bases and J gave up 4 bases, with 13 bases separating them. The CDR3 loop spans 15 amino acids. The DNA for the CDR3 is TGTGCCAGCAGCTTGGCGGGAAATTTGTACAATGAGCAGTTCTTC. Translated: CASSLAGNLYNEQFF.

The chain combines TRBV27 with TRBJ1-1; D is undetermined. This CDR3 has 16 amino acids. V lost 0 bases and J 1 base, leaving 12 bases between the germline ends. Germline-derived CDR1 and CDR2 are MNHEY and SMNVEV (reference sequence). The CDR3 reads CASSLSTGPRNTEAFF. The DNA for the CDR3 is TGTGCCAGCAGTTTATCCACCGGACCGAGGAACACTGAAGCTTTCTTT.

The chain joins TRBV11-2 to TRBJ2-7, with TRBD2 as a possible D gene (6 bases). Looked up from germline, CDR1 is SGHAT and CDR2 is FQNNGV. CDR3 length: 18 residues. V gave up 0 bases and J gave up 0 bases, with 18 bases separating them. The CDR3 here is CASSLEGRRGRPSYEQYF. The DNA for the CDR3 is TGTGCCAGCAGCTTAGAGGGTAGGAGGGGTCGACCCTCCTACGAGCAGTACTTC.

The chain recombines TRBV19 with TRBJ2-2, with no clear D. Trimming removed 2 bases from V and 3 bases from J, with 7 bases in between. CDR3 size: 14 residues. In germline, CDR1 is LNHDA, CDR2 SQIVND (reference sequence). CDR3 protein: CASSIHPDTGELFF. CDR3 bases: TGTGCCAGTAGTATACACCCGGACACCGGGGAGCTGTTTTTT.

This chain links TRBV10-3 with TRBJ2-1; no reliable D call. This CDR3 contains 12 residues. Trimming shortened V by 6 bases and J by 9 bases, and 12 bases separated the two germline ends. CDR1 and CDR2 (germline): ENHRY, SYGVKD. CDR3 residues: CAISPRYGEQFF. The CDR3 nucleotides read TGTGCCATCAGCCCCAGGTACGGTGAGCAGTTCTTC.

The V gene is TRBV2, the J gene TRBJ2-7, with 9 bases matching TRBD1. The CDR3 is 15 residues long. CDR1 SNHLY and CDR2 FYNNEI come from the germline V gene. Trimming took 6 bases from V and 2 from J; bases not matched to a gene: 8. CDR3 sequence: CASRPRTGAAYEQYF. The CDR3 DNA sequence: TGTGCCAGCAGACCGCGGACAGGGGCCGCCTACGAGCAGTACTTC. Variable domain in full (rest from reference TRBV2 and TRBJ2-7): EPEVTQTPSHQVTQMGQEVILRCVPISNHLYFYWYRQILGQKVEFLVSFYNNEISEKSEIFDDQFSVERPDGSNFTLKIRSTKLEDSAMYFCASRPRTGAAYEQYFGPGTRLTVT.

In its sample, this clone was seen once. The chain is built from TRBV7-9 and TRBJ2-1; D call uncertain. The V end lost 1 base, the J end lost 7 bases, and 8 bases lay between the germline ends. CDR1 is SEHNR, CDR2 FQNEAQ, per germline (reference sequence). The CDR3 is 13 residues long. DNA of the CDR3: TGTGCCAGCAGCTTAGAGCTCCGTAATGAGCAGTTCTTC. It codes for CASSLELRNEQFF.

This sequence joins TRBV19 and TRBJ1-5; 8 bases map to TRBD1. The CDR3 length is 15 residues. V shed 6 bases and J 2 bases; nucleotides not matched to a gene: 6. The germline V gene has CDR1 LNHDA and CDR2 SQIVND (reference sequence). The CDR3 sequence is CASRLGQGGNQPQHF. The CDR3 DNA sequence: TGTGCCAGTAGACTAGGACAGGGAGGCAATCAGCCCCAGCATTTT.

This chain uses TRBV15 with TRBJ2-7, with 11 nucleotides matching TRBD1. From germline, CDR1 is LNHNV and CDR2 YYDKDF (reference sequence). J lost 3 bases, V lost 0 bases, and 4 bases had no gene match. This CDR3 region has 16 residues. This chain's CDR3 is CATSRDLGTGGYEQYF. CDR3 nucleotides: TGTGCCACCAGCAGAGATCTTGGGACAGGGGGCTACGAGCAGTACTTC.

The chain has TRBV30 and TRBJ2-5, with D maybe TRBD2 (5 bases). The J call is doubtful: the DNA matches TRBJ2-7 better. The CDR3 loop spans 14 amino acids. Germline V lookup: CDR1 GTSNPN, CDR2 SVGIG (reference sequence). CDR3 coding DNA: TGTGCCTGGTCGATCCGGGGTAGTACCTACGAGCAGTACTTC. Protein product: CAWSIRGSTYEQYF.

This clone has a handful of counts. The CDR3 bases are TGCGCCAGCAACGTAGGAGGCCCGAACACTGAAGCTTTCTTT. Its protein product is CASNVGGPNTEAFF. V usage is TRBV5-1 and J usage is TRBJ1-1; D call uncertain. Germline V gives CDR1 SGHRS, CDR2 YFSETQ. This CDR3 spans 14 amino acids. The V and J ends lost 6 bases and 1 base respectively, with 13 bases between them. The variable domain in full, completed from reference TRBV5-1 and TRBJ1-1, reads KAGVTQTPRYLIKTRGQQVTLSCSPISGHRSVSWYQQTPGQGLQFLFEYFSETQRNKGNFPGRFSGRQFSNSRSEMNVSTLELGDSALYLCASNVGGPNTEAFFGQGTRLTVV.

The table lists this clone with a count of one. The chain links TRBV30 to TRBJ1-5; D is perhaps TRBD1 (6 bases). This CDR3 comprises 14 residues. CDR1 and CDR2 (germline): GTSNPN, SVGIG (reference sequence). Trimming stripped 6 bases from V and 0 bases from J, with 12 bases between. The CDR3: CACAGHYSNQPQHF. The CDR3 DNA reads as TGTGCCTGTGCGGGACATTATAGCAATCAGCCCCAGCATTTT.

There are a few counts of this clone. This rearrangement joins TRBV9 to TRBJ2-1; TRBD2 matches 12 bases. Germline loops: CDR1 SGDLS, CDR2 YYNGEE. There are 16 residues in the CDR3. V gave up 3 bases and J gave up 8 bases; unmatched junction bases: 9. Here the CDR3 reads CASSGRQTSGSDEQFF. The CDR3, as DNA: TGTGCCAGCAGCGGGCGACAGACTAGCGGGAGTGATGAGCAGTTCTTC.